These 30 T cell receptor beta chains share one sample of origin, sequenced in a study of blood T cell repertoires in COVID-19. Profiling relied on immunoSEQ multiplex PCR, and the TCRdb table lists in-frame clones only, not all of them. Of around 260,000 clones in the sample, roughly 90% were seen once. What was sequenced was peripheral blood. Receptors were obtained from a woman aged 25-40 years with COVID-19, enrolled during active disease.

The V gene is TRBV7-7, the J gene TRBJ1-3; 7 bases line up with TRBD1. CDR3 length equals 15 residues. J was trimmed by 6 bases and V by 2 bases; bases with no gene match: 7. Per germline, CDR1 SSHAT and CDR2 FNYEAQ (reference sequence). In DNA form, the CDR3 reads TGTGCCAGCAGCTTAAGTAGGGGGCGAGAAAACACCATATATTTT. It yields the protein CASSLSRGRENTIYF. The entire variable domain, with the rest obtained from reference TRBV7-7 and TRBJ1-3, is as follows: GAGVSQSPRYKVTKRGQDVTLRCDPISSHATLYWYQQALGQGPEFLTYFNYEAQPDKSGLPSDRFSAERPEGSISTLTIQRTEQRDSAMYRCASSLSRGRENTIYFGEGSWLTVV.

V and J are TRBV19 and TRBJ1-6, with a tentative D call TRBD1 (6 bases). In germline, CDR1 is LNHDA, CDR2 SQIVND (reference sequence). There are 14 residues in the CDR3. V was cut by 5 bases and J by 3 bases, with 8 bases left in between. Written as DNA, the CDR3 is TGTGCCAGTAGTGAGGGGGACTATAATTCACCCCTCCACTTT. It codes for CASSEGDYNSPLHF. Combining the CDR3 with reference TRBV19 and TRBJ1-6 gives the whole variable domain DGGITQSPKYLFRKEGQNVTLSCEQNLNHDAMYWYRQDPGQGLRLIYYSQIVNDFQKGDIAEGYSVSREKKESFPLTVTSAQKNPTAFYLCASSEGDYNSPLHFGNGTRLTVT.

In DNA form, the CDR3 reads TGTGCCAGCAGCCGTAGTGGGAGGGCCAATCCCTACGAGCAGTACTTC. Its translation: CASSRSGRANPYEQYF. The chain couples TRBV4-2 to TRBJ2-7; the match to TRBD2 covers 7 bases. Germline values: CDR1 LGHNA, CDR2 YNFKEQ. With 4 bases clipped from V and 2 bases from J, the junction kept 11 bases outside the gene matches. The CDR3 is 16 amino acids.

The chain is built from TRBV19 and TRBJ1-1, with 7 bases matching TRBD1. With V trimmed by 6 bases and J by 7 bases, 5 bases remained unmatched. CDR1 LNHDA and CDR2 SQIVND come from the germline V gene (reference sequence). This CDR3 comprises 12 residues. The CDR3 DNA is TGTGCCAGTAGCCCAACAGGGGTTGAAGCTTTCTTT. Residues: CASSPTGVEAFF.

The chain employs TRBV2 and TRBJ1-6; perhaps TRBD1 as D (6 bases). CDR3 length equals 14 residues. V lost 5 bases and J 7 bases, leaving 12 bases between the germline ends. Looked up from germline, CDR1 is SNHLY and CDR2 is FYNNEI. CDR3 region: CASSLTGENSPLHF. Written as DNA, the CDR3 is TGTGCCAGCAGTCTGACAGGAGAAAATTCACCCCTCCACTTT. Full variable domain (rest looked up from reference TRBV2 and TRBJ1-6): EPEVTQTPSHQVTQMGQEVILRCVPISNHLYFYWYRQILGQKVEFLVSFYNNEISEKSEIFDDQFSVERPDGSNFTLKIRSTKLEDSAMYFCASSLTGENSPLHFGNGTRLTVT.

This chain links TRBV18 with TRBJ2-1; 8 bases fit TRBD1. Germline V gene data show CDR1 as KGHSH and CDR2 as LQKENI. There are 15 residues in the CDR3. Trimming at V came to 6 bases and at J to 4 bases, leaving 8 bases not matched to a gene. The CDR3 coding sequence is TGTGCCAGCTCCCACAGCGGACAGGGATACAATGAGCAGTTCTTC. It yields the protein CASSHSGQGYNEQFF.

Comment on this clone: At the DNA level, this CDR3 is encoded by other sequences in the same sample as well. The V and J genes are TRBV2 and TRBJ1-5; 7 bases agree with TRBD1. V was pared by 3 bases and J by 2 bases, with 1 base of the junction left unmatched. Germline values: CDR1 SNHLY, CDR2 FYNNEI. This CDR3 spans 14 amino acids. CDR3 bases: TGTGCCAGCAGTGATCAGGGGGGCAATCAGCCCCAGCATTTT. Protein product: CASSDQGGNQPQHF.

The V gene is TRBV7-9, the J gene TRBJ1-1; tentative D call: TRBD1 (6 bases). The CDR3 covers 15 residues. V was cut by 2 bases and J by 2 bases, with 12 bases left in between. The V gene's germline CDR1 is SEHNR and CDR2 FQNEAQ (reference sequence). The CDR3 DNA follows: TGTGCCAGCAGCTTATTTCTGGACAGTAACACTGAAGCTTTCTTT. It specifies CASSLFLDSNTEAFF.

This clone was counted only a few times. The chain couples TRBV2 to TRBJ1-1; 10 bases are shared with TRBD1. V shed 6 bases, J shed 0 bases, and the junction held 1 base outside the gene matches. The germline gives CDR1 SNHLY, CDR2 FYNNEI. The CDR3 is made up of 14 amino acids. Here the CDR3 reads CASRGQGMNTEAFF. The CDR3 nucleotides are TGTGCCAGCAGGGGACAGGGGATGAACACTGAAGCTTTCTTT.

V is TRBV3-1 (or the pseudogene TRBV3-2) and J is TRBJ2-2; the match to TRBD2 covers 12 bases. The CDR3 length is 15 residues. Germline assignment: CDR1 LGHDT and CDR2 YNNKEL (reference sequence). V shed 4 bases, J shed 5 bases, and the junction held 2 bases outside the gene matches. CDR3 in DNA: TGTGCCAGCAGCCCTCTAGCGGGGGGGACCGGGGAGCTGTTTTTT. Protein: CASSPLAGGTGELFF.

V is TRBV18 and J is TRBJ1-1; D might be TRBD1 (5 bases). The CDR3 totals 14 residues. The V end lost 5 bases, the J end lost 1 base, and 11 bases lay between the germline ends. Per germline, CDR1 KGHSH and CDR2 LQKENI. The CDR3 DNA sequence: TGTGCCAGCTCAAGGGGCAGAGAGAACACTGAAGCTTTCTTT. This sequence encodes CASSRGRENTEAFF.

This clone has a handful of counts. This chain joins TRBV27 and TRBJ2-7; perhaps TRBD1 as D (5 bases). CDR3 length: 13 residues. Germline CDR1 reads MNHEY; CDR2 reads SMNVEV (reference sequence). V was pared by 6 bases and J by 6 bases, with 15 bases between. The CDR3 spells CASRGLASPEQYF. CDR3 nucleotides: TGTGCCAGCAGGGGGCTGGCGAGCCCCGAGCAGTACTTC.

The J gene is TRBJ1-1, the V gene TRBV29-1; 9 positions match TRBD1. CDR1 and CDR2 (germline): SQVTM, ANQGSEA. The CDR3 sequence is 13 residues long. After removal of 6 bases from V and 1 base from J, the junction contained 3 bases not matched to a gene. The DNA of the CDR3 is TGCAGCGTCCAACAGGGGGCGAACACTGAAGCTTTCTTT. Encoded protein: CSVQQGANTEAFF.

V and J are TRBV6-5 and TRBJ1-4; D unresolved. The CDR3 spans 13 residues. Germline assignment: CDR1 MNHEY and CDR2 SVGAGI. Trimming shortened V by 6 bases and J by 6 bases, and 11 bases separated the two germline ends. The CDR3 spells CASSVRQDEKLFF. CDR3 in DNA: TGTGCCAGCAGCGTACGCCAGGATGAAAAACTGTTTTTT.

V usage is TRBV11-2 and J usage is TRBJ2-3; 10 bases are a match to TRBD1. CDR1 is SGHAT, CDR2 FQNNGV, per germline. The CDR3 sequence is 17 residues long. The trim removed 5 bases at V and 7 bases at J, leaving 15 bases unmatched. The CDR3 sequence is CASSPSAAGQGSNTQYF. As DNA, the CDR3 is TGTGCCAGCAGCCCATCCGCGGCGGGACAGGGGTCCAATACGCAGTATTTT.

Here the CDR3 DNA reads TGTGCCAGCAGCTCAACCGACATCGGCTCTGGAAACACCATATATTTT. It translates to CASSSTDIGSGNTIYF. The V call is TRBV7-2, the J call TRBJ1-3; no clear D gene. The CDR3 totals 16 residues. The germline V and J ends were trimmed by 4 bases and 0 bases, with 13 bases remaining between them. Germline lookup yields CDR1 SGHTA and CDR2 FQGNSA.

The chain employs TRBV5-1 and TRBJ2-1; 9 positions agree with TRBD2. The CDR3 extends over 16 amino acids. Per germline, CDR1 SGHRS and CDR2 YFSETQ. Germline trimming cut 4 bases from V and 0 bases from J; bases unmatched to any gene: 5. The CDR3, as DNA: TGCGCCAGCAGCCTATATAGCGGGAGCTCCTACAATGAGCAGTTCTTC. Encoded protein: CASSLYSGSSYNEQFF.

This clone was picked up a small number of times. The rearrangement uses TRBV6-2 or TRBV6-3 and TRBJ2-1; 7 positions match TRBD1. CDR3 length: 13 amino acids. The germline V gene encodes CDR1 MNHEY and CDR2 SVGEGT. With 4 bases clipped from V and 8 bases from J, the junction kept 5 bases outside the gene matches. The CDR3: CASSLTGRDEQFF. The CDR3 DNA reads TGTGCCAGCAGTTTGACAGGGCGGGATGAGCAGTTCTTC.

The chain uses TRBV13 and TRBJ2-1; weak D call: TRBD1 (5 bases). V gave up 3 bases and J gave up 3 bases, with 12 bases separating them. Germline V lookup: CDR1 PRHDT, CDR2 FYEKMQ (reference sequence). This CDR3 comprises 15 residues. The CDR3 bases are TGTGCCAGCAGCTTGGGGCAAGGCCTCTACAATGAGCAGTTCTTC. This encodes CASSLGQGLYNEQFF.

The chain links TRBV7-9 to TRBJ1-1; 7 nucleotides match TRBD1. The CDR3 consists of 14 residues. With 3 bases clipped from V and 5 bases from J, the junction kept 6 bases outside the gene matches. From germline, CDR1 is SEHNR and CDR2 FQNEAQ (reference sequence). CDR3 residues: CASSLTGFWTEAFF. CDR3 bases: TGTGCCAGCAGCTTGACAGGGTTTTGGACTGAAGCTTTCTTT.

This clone was seen a handful of times. This chain joins TRBV10-3 and TRBJ1-4; D unclear. The length of the CDR3 is 13 residues. V lost 3 bases to trimming and J lost 5 bases, with 7 bases between them. From germline, CDR1 is ENHRY and CDR2 SYGVKD. CDR3 sequence reads: CAISDRPNEKLFF. DNA of the CDR3: TGTGCCATCAGTGACAGGCCGAATGAAAAACTGTTTTTT.

This clone was recorded only once. The chain couples TRBV2 to TRBJ1-4; 7 bases are a match to TRBD1. CDR3 length: 14 residues. The germline CDR1 and CDR2 sequences are SNHLY and FYNNEI. Germline trimming cut 6 bases from V and 2 bases from J; bases unmatched to any gene: 3. The DNA for the CDR3 is TGTGCCAGCAGCCGACAGGGTACTAATGAAAAACTGTTTTTT. This codes for CASSRQGTNEKLFF.

V and J are TRBV9 and TRBJ1-1, with D tentatively TRBD1 (6 bases). The CDR3 runs to 14 residues. V lost 4 bases and J lost 1, with 11 bases in between. Germline-derived CDR1 and CDR2 are SGDLS and YYNGEE. The CDR3 nucleotides read TGTGCCAGCAGCCCGACAGGAAGGAACACTGAAGCTTTCTTT. Translation gives CASSPTGRNTEAFF.

The chain has TRBV6-2 or TRBV6-3 and TRBJ2-1; TRBD2 matches 7 bases. J was trimmed by 6 bases and V by 4 bases; bases with no gene match: 6. This CDR3 is 14 amino acids long. CDR1 is MNHEY, CDR2 SVGEGT, per germline. The CDR3 loop reads CASSSSGVVNEQFF. CDR3 DNA sequence: TGTGCCAGCAGTTCCAGCGGGGTTGTCAATGAGCAGTTCTTC.

This chain connects TRBV11-2 to TRBJ1-6, with D maybe TRBD1 (5 bases). There are 13 residues in the CDR3. V lost 2 bases and J lost 10, with 9 bases in between. The germline V gene encodes CDR1 SGHAT and CDR2 FQNNGV. The CDR3 DNA reads as TGTGCCAGCAGCTTAATCGACAGATCACCCCTCCACTTT. It encodes CASSLIDRSPLHF.

The rearrangement links TRBV11-2 to TRBJ2-7; TRBD2 aligns across 7 bases. This CDR3 has 15 residues. J was trimmed by 6 bases and V by 1 base; bases with no gene match: 9. Germline-derived CDR1 and CDR2 are SGHAT and FQNNGV. The CDR3 DNA sequence: TGTGCCAGCAGCTTAGGGGGAGCGGGGCTGCTCGAGCAGTACTTC. Amino acids: CASSLGGAGLLEQYF. Drawing the rest from reference TRBV11-2 and TRBJ2-7, the complete variable domain is EAGVAQSPRYKIIEKRQSVAFWCNPISGHATLYWYQQILGQGPKLLIQFQNNGVVDDSQLPKDRFSAERLKGVDSTLKIQPAKLEDSAVYLCASSLGGAGLLEQYFGPGTRLTVT.

This chain uses TRBV28 with TRBJ1-2; D not resolved. The CDR3 loop spans 14 amino acids. Germline CDR1 MDHEN, CDR2 SYDVKM. Trimming cost V 3 bases and J 6 bases, with 14 bases left between them. CDR3 in amino acids: CASSLAVKVDGYTF. Here the CDR3 DNA reads TGTGCCAGCAGTTTGGCGGTGAAGGTAGATGGCTACACCTTC.

This chain joins TRBV27 and TRBJ2-3; tentatively, D is TRBD2 (6 bases). Trimming pared 6 bases from V and 4 bases from J, leaving 8 bases between. Germline V gene data show CDR1 as MNHEY and CDR2 as SMNVEV (reference sequence). The CDR3 runs 12 residues. CDR3 loop: CASSGSADTQYF. CDR3 bases: TGTGCCAGCAGCGGGAGCGCAGATACGCAGTATTTT.

V usage is TRBV11-1 and J usage is TRBJ1-1, with D perhaps matching TRBD1 (5 bases). The ends were cut back, 4 bases at V and 1 base at J, with 13 bases in the middle. The CDR3 is 15 amino acids. Germline CDR1 SGHAT, CDR2 FQDESV (reference sequence). As DNA, the CDR3 is TGTGCCAGCAGCTCCGACAGCGTCGAGAACACTGAAGCTTTCTTT. Protein: CASSSDSVENTEAFF.

The rearrangement links TRBV5-1 to TRBJ2-7; 7 bases agree with TRBD2. Germline CDR1 and CDR2: SGHRS and YFSETQ. V dropped 0 bases and J dropped 3; count of bases not matched to a gene: 18. The CDR3 extends over 19 amino acids. The CDR3 nucleotides are TGCGCCAGCAGCTTGGAATTGGGTGGGAGGGGCCCGACTAGCTACGAGCAGTACTTC. Translated, it gives CASSLELGGRGPTSYEQYF.